This T cell receptor (beta chain) was obtained from a study of blood T cell repertoires in COVID-19. Study background: Material from acute and convalescent COVID-19 was sourced from the United States, Italy and Spain.

The repertoire was sequenced with immunoSEQ multiplex PCR; TCRdb's copy has only in-frame clones and lacks some. The sample carries roughly 80,000 clones, about four fifths recorded once. Trimming pared 3 bases from V and 7 bases from J, leaving 13 bases between. CDR1 is LNHDA, CDR2 SQIVND, per germline (reference sequence). The CDR3 is 14 amino acids. This receptor was identified in an elderly man with acute or convalescent COVID-19. The genes are TRBV19 and TRBJ2-1; D call uncertain. Sequencing was done on a sample of peripheral blood. Written as DNA, the CDR3 is TGTGCCAGTAGTATTAGGCGTCAGGCTAATGAGCAGTTCTTC. Translated, it gives CASSIRRQANEQFF.